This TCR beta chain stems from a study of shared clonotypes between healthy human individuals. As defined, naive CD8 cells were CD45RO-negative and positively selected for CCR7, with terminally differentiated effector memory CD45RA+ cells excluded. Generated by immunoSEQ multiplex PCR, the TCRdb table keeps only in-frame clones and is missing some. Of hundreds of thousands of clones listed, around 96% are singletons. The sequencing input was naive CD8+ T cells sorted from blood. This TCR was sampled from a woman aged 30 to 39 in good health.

CDR3 sequence (DNA): TGTGCCAGTAGTATAGAGACTAGCGGGCTTTATGAGCAGTTCTTC. Translation: CASSIETSGLYEQFF. The rearrangement links TRBV19 to TRBJ2-1, with TRBD2 identical over 10 bases. Germline V lookup: CDR1 LNHDA, CDR2 SQIVND (reference sequence). Trimming at V came to 0 bases and at J to 8 bases, leaving 4 bases not matched to a gene. This CDR3 spans 15 amino acids.